Listed here are 22 T cell receptor beta chains from one sample, sequenced in a study of OX40 agonist ivuxolimab in advanced cancers. Measured with immunoSEQ multiplex PCR; TCRdb has only the in-frame clones, and not every one. The sample has about 81,000 clones, more than 70% seen once. The source was CD4+ or CD8+ T cells sorted from blood, collected in a trial of the OX40 agonist ivuxolimab. The receptors were gathered from an adult with an advanced solid tumor such as melanoma, head and neck, liver or kidney cancer.

V is TRBV9 and J is TRBJ1-2; D gene unclear. With 0 bases removed from V and 3 bases from J, the gap between germline ends came to 9 bases. The length of the CDR3 is 14 residues. Per the germline V gene, CDR1 is SGDLS and CDR2 is YYNGEE. CDR3 nucleotides: TGTGCCAGCAGCGTAGTGGCGGGAGACTATGGCTACACCTTC. Amino acids: CASSVVAGDYGYTF. Variable domain in full (rest from reference TRBV9 and TRBJ1-2): DSGVTQTPKHLITATGQRVTLRCSPRSGDLSVYWYQQSLDQGLQFLIQYYNGEERAKGNILERFSAQQFPDLHSELNLSSLELGDSALYFCASSVVAGDYGYTFGSGTRLTVV.

The sample holds a few counts of this clone. V gene TRBV6-1 combines with J gene TRBJ1-4, with TRBD1 identical over 7 bases. Trimming removed 8 bases from V and 8 bases from J; junction bases left unmatched: 14. This CDR3 region has 15 residues. Germline values: CDR1 MNHNS, CDR2 SASEGT. The CDR3 DNA is TGTGCCAGCTTCGATTCGACAGGGCGTGGAGAAAAACTGTTTTTT. Translated: CASFDSTGRGEKLFF.

The rearrangement links TRBV7-2 to TRBJ2-5; TRBD2 matches at 11 bases. Trimming took 6 bases from V and 5 from J; bases not matched to a gene: 5. The germline V gene encodes CDR1 SGHTA and CDR2 FQGNSA. CDR3 size: 14 residues. Here the CDR3 reads CASSSSGRWETQYF. CDR3 bases: TGTGCCAGCAGTTCTAGCGGGAGGTGGGAGACCCAGTACTTC. Full variable domain (rest looked up from reference TRBV7-2 and TRBJ2-5): GAGVSQSPSNKVTEKGKDVELRCDPISGHTALYWYRQSLGQGLEFLIYFQGNSAPDKSGLPSDRFSAERTGGSVSTLTIQRTQQEDSAVYLCASSSSGRWETQYFGPGTRLLVL.

This clone was counted between two and nine times. The chain recombines TRBV30 with TRBJ2-5; D ambiguous. CDR3 size: 16 residues. Trimming shortened V by 8 bases and J by 4 bases, and 26 bases separated the two germline ends. CDR1 is GTSNPN and CDR2 is SVGIG in the germline V gene (reference sequence). Here the CDR3 DNA reads TGTGCCCTGGCGTGGGGTCTTGCGCCCGGTGGAGAGACCCAGTACTTC. Its protein is CALAWGLAPGGETQYF. Drawing the rest from reference TRBV30 and TRBJ2-5, the complete variable domain is SQTIHQWPATLVQPVGSPLSLECTVEGTSNPNLYWYRQAAGRGLQLLFYSVGIGQISSEVPQNLSASRPQDRQFILSSKKLLLSDSGFYLCALAWGLAPGGETQYFGPGTRLLVL.

This rearrangement joins TRBV6-1 to TRBJ1-3; weak D call: TRBD1 (6 bases). CDR1 and CDR2 (germline): MNHNS, SASEGT. The CDR3 is 15 residues long. The germline V and J ends were trimmed by 0 bases and 11 bases, with 17 bases remaining between them. Here the CDR3 reads CASSEARDNRGAIYF. The CDR3, as DNA: TGTGCCAGCAGTGAAGCGCGGGACAACCGGGGGGCCATATATTTT.

This clone was recorded only once. This rearrangement joins TRBV5-4 to TRBJ2-1; 9 positions agree with TRBD2. From germline, CDR1 is SGHNT and CDR2 YYREEE (reference sequence). The CDR3 contains 15 residues. The J segment lost 7 bases and the V segment lost 2 bases, leaving 7 bases of the junction unmatched. The CDR3 bases are TGTGCCAGCAGCTTCTCTAGCGGGATAGGGAATGAGCAGTTCTTC. Translation: CASSFSSGIGNEQFF. The full variable domain, rest sourced from reference TRBV5-4 and TRBJ2-1, is ETGVTQSPTHLIKTRGQQVTLRCSSQSGHNTVSWYQQALGQGPQFIFQYYREEENGRGNFPPRFSGLQFPNYSSELNVNALELDDSALYLCASSFSSGIGNEQFFGPGTRLTVL.

The chain combines TRBV18 with TRBJ2-2; 9 bases align to TRBD2. The germline CDR1 and CDR2 sequences are KGHSH and LQKENI. The V and J ends lost 3 bases and 4 bases, in that order; junction bases with no gene match: 12. This CDR3 has 18 amino acids. The CDR3 nucleotides read TGTGCCAGCTCACCGTACTCCATTAGCGGGAGTACCACCGGGGAGCTGTTTTTT. Its translation is CASSPYSISGSTTGELFF.

The rearrangement uses TRBV4-1 and TRBJ1-1; 9 positions match TRBD1. V was clipped by 3 bases and J by 7 bases; unmatched bases: 15. This CDR3 contains 17 residues. In germline, CDR1 is MGHRA, CDR2 YSYEKL. CDR3 residues: CASSHTTTRQGVIEAFF. The DNA of the CDR3 is TGCGCCAGCAGCCACACCACTACTAGACAGGGGGTTATTGAAGCTTTCTTT.

The CDR3 here is CASSYTGYNYGYTF. In nucleotides, the CDR3 is TGTGCCAGCAGTTATACGGGATATAACTATGGCTACACCTTC. The chain is built from TRBV6-6 and TRBJ1-2; no definite D call. Germline assignment: CDR1 MNHNY and CDR2 SVGAGI (reference sequence). This CDR3 comprises 14 residues. V lost 3 bases and J 1 base, leaving 9 bases between the germline ends.

V and J are TRBV11-3 and TRBJ2-1, with 11 positions matching TRBD2. The CDR3 has 19 amino acids. Germline V gene data show CDR1 as SGHNT and CDR2 as YENEEA. The ends lost 1 base at V and 1 base at J; junction bases unmatched: 9. The CDR3 DNA is TGTGCCAGCAGCTTAGGGGGACTAGCGGCCTTAGGTTCCTACAATGAGCAGTTCTTC. This codes for CASSLGGLAALGSYNEQFF.

This chain joins TRBV7-9 and TRBJ2-2; 7 bases line up with TRBD1. The germline gives CDR1 SEHNR, CDR2 FQNEAQ (reference sequence). Trimming took 8 bases from V and 4 from J; bases not matched to a gene: 4. The CDR3 loop spans 13 amino acids. In DNA, the CDR3 is TGTGCCAGCGGCCGACAGGGCACCGGGGAGCTGTTTTTT. It translates to CASGRQGTGELFF.

The chain couples TRBV28 to TRBJ2-7, with 7 bases fitting TRBD1. The CDR3 covers 15 residues. Germline loops: CDR1 MDHEN, CDR2 SYDVKM. With V trimmed by 7 bases and J by 0 bases, 9 bases remained unmatched. CDR3 in amino acids: CASTRDSISSYEQYF. CDR3 sequence (DNA): TGTGCCAGCACCCGGGACAGCATTAGCTCCTACGAGCAGTACTTC. Variable domain in full (rest from reference TRBV28 and TRBJ2-7): DVKVTQSSRYLVKRTGEKVFLECVQDMDHENMFWYRQDPGLGLRLIYFSYDVKMKEKGDIPEGYSVSREKKERFSLILESASTNQTSMYLCASTRDSISSYEQYFGPGTRLTVT.

The chain carries TRBV9 and TRBJ2-2; D gene uncertain. Looked up from germline, CDR1 is SGDLS and CDR2 is YYNGEE. The CDR3 loop spans 15 amino acids. Trimming left V 3 bases short and J 6 bases short, with 15 bases between. The CDR3 DNA reads TGTGCCAGCAGCGCCTCGCCTACACGGGCCGGGGAGCTGTTTTTT. Its protein is CASSASPTRAGELFF.

V usage is TRBV28 and J usage is TRBJ2-1; TRBD2 agrees at 11 bases. The CDR3 length is 17 residues. Germline V gene data show CDR1 as MDHEN and CDR2 as SYDVKM. Losses at the gene ends were 2 bases for V and 4 bases for J; bases not matched to a gene: 7. The CDR3 region has the DNA TGTGCCAGCAGTTTAATCCTAGCGGGAGGTATGTACAATGAGCAGTTCTTC. It yields the protein CASSLILAGGMYNEQFF. Variable domain in full (rest from reference TRBV28 and TRBJ2-1): DVKVTQSSRYLVKRTGEKVFLECVQDMDHENMFWYRQDPGLGLRLIYFSYDVKMKEKGDIPEGYSVSREKKERFSLILESASTNQTSMYLCASSLILAGGMYNEQFFGPGTRLTVL.

The rearrangement uses TRBV2 and TRBJ2-1; D call uncertain. This CDR3 spans 11 amino acids. V lost 6 bases and J lost 7, with 7 bases in between. Germline CDR1 and CDR2: SNHLY and FYNNEI. The chain's CDR3 is CASSLLNEQFF. The CDR3 coding sequence is TGTGCCAGCAGCTTATTAAATGAGCAGTTCTTC.

The chain couples TRBV5-1 to TRBJ2-5, with a possible D match to TRBD1 (6 bases). The CDR3 length is 14 residues. Trimming cost V 2 bases and J 5 bases, with 13 bases left between them. The germline gives CDR1 SGHRS, CDR2 YFSETQ. The CDR3 DNA sequence: TGCGCCAGCAGCTTTTCTGGGGGCTCTGAGACCCAGTACTTC. Protein: CASSFSGGSETQYF.

J is TRBJ1-1 and V is TRBV6-1; D not resolved. The CDR3 length is 14 residues. CDR1 and CDR2 (germline): MNHNS, SASEGT. The V and J ends lost 5 bases and 0 bases respectively, with 10 bases between them. The CDR3 region has the DNA TGTGCCAGCAGTAGGTCGGGAGTGAACACTGAAGCTTTCTTT. This gives the protein CASSRSGVNTEAFF.

This chain's CDR3 is CASRAFGSGNTIYF. CDR3 sequence (DNA): TGTGCCAGCAGAGCCTTTGGGTCAGGAAACACCATATATTTT. The genes are TRBV27 and TRBJ1-3; D gene unclear. The length of the CDR3 is 14 residues. From germline, CDR1 is MNHEY and CDR2 SMNVEV (reference sequence). Trimming took off 6 bases at V and 4 bases at J, with 13 bases between the two ends.

This chain links TRBV28 with TRBJ1-5, with 7 bases aligning to TRBD1. Germline CDR1 and CDR2: MDHEN and SYDVKM. The junction had 5 bases not matched to a gene; V was cut back by 0 bases and J by 3 bases. The CDR3 runs 16 residues. The CDR3 protein is CASSLWAGQNNQPQHF. CDR3 bases: TGTGCCAGCAGTTTATGGGCGGGACAGAACAATCAGCCCCAGCATTTT.

This clone was detected only once. The V call is TRBV7-3, the J call TRBJ2-1; TRBD2 matches 12 bases. The germline gives CDR1 SGHTA, CDR2 FQGTGA. V shed 4 bases and J 5 bases; nucleotides not matched to a gene: 0. CDR3 size: 14 residues. This CDR3 reads CASSSSGGDNEQFF. CDR3 nucleotide sequence: TGTGCCAGCAGCTCTAGCGGGGGGGACAATGAGCAGTTCTTC.

The chain is built from TRBV7-3 and TRBJ2-3; 9 bases match TRBD1. Germline CDR1 SGHTA, CDR2 FQGTGA. This CDR3 is built from 13 residues. After removal of 5 bases from V and 6 bases from J, the junction contained 3 bases not matched to a gene. Written as DNA, the CDR3 is TGTGCCAGCAGCCGCGGGACAGGGGATACGCAGTATTTT. Encoded protein: CASSRGTGDTQYF.

This clone was seen a single time. V gene TRBV7-9 combines with J gene TRBJ1-5; D unclear. Trimming cost V 1 base and J 7 bases, with 14 bases left between them. Per germline, CDR1 SEHNR and CDR2 FQNEAQ (reference sequence). The CDR3 has 15 amino acids. The CDR3 loop is CASSLGTGVSQPQHF. The CDR3 region has the DNA TGTGCCAGCAGCTTAGGGACCGGGGTATCACAGCCCCAGCATTTT.